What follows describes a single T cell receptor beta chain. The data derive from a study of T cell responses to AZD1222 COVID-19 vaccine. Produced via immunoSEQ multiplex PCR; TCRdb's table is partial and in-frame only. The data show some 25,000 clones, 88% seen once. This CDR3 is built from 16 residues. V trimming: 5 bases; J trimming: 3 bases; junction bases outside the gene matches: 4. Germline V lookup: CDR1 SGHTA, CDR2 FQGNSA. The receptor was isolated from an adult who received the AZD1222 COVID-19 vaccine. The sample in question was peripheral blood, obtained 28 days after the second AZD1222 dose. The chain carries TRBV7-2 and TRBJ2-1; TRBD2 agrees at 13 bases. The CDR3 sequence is CASSLLAGGIYNEQFF. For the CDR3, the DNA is TGTGCCAGCAGCCTACTAGCGGGGGGGATCTACAATGAGCAGTTCTTC.